Presented here are 28 T cell receptor beta chains from one specimen sequenced in a study of OX40 agonist ivuxolimab in advanced cancers. Sequencing used immunoSEQ multiplex PCR; TCRdb keeps in-frame clones, though not all of them. The sample lists 74,000 or so clones, about 90% seen once, with more than 1.5% in the top ten. Sample: CD4+ or CD8+ T cells sorted from blood, taken in a trial of the OX40 agonist ivuxolimab. Every receptor here comes from an adult with an advanced solid tumor such as melanoma, head and neck, liver or kidney cancer.

The rearrangement joins TRBV30 to TRBJ1-2; D ambiguous. This CDR3 comprises 12 residues. The germline V gene has CDR1 GTSNPN and CDR2 SVGIG (reference sequence). The germline V and J ends were trimmed by 3 bases and 8 bases, with 13 bases remaining between them. The DNA of the CDR3 is TGTGCCTGGAGCCTGGGTATGAGGGGCTACACCTTC. Protein: CAWSLGMRGYTF.

The chain employs TRBV5-6 and TRBJ2-1, with D perhaps matching TRBD1 (5 bases). Germline CDR1 is SGHDT and CDR2 is YYEEEE. V lost 4 bases and J 12 bases, leaving 20 bases between the germline ends. The CDR3 covers 14 residues. CDR3 nucleotide sequence: TGTGCCAGCAGCCCCGGACAACTGGGTTGGTTGCAGTTCTTC. It codes for CASSPGQLGWLQFF.

The chain has TRBV5-4 and TRBJ1-2; D perhaps matches TRBD1 (5 bases). CDR3 length: 12 residues. Trimming took 1 base from V and 8 from J, leaving 9 bases between them. CDR1 and CDR2 (germline): SGHNT, YYREEE (reference sequence). The CDR3 coding sequence is TGTGCCAGCAGCTTGTATGGGGGAGGCTACACCTTC. Amino acids: CASSLYGGGYTF.

The V and J genes are TRBV7-3 and TRBJ2-3; 9 bases are a match to TRBD2. Germline V lookup: CDR1 SGHTA, CDR2 FQGTGA. The CDR3 runs 15 residues. V dropped 4 bases and J dropped 4; count of bases not matched to a gene: 6. The CDR3 nucleotides read TGTGCCAGCAGCTCTCAAGCGGGGGGCGCAGATACGCAGTATTTT. Translating it yields CASSSQAGGADTQYF.

This chain connects TRBV14 to TRBJ2-7; 7 bases are a match to TRBD2. In germline, CDR1 is SGHDN, CDR2 FVKESK. CDR3 length: 13 amino acids. J lost 5 bases, V lost 1 base, and 2 bases had no gene match. CDR3 protein: CASSQGLADEQYF. The CDR3 nucleotides read TGTGCCAGCAGCCAAGGGCTAGCGGACGAGCAGTACTTC.

This clone has only one observation. The chain employs TRBV6-1 and TRBJ1-2; TRBD1 agrees at 11 bases. Losses at the gene ends were 6 bases for V and 7 bases for J; bases not matched to a gene: 7. Germline V CDR1 and CDR2: MNHNS, SASEGT. The CDR3 sequence is 14 residues long. This CDR3 reads CASRETGTGGGYTF. In nucleotides, the CDR3 is TGTGCCAGCAGGGAAACCGGGACAGGGGGTGGCTACACCTTC.

The V and J genes are TRBV19 and TRBJ1-1, with 9 positions matching TRBD1. J lost 4 bases, V lost 1 base, and 4 bases had no gene match. Germline V gene data show CDR1 as LNHDA and CDR2 as SQIVND (reference sequence). The CDR3 length is 15 residues. Here the CDR3 reads CASSIAQGARTEAFF. Written as DNA, the CDR3 is TGTGCCAGTAGTATAGCACAGGGGGCGCGCACTGAAGCTTTCTTT.

The rearrangement links TRBV5-1 to TRBJ2-3; D possibly matches TRBD1 or TRBD2 (5 bases each). Germline CDR1 reads SGHRS; CDR2 reads YFSETQ. CDR3 length: 17 residues. The V end lost 2 bases, the J end lost 2 bases, and 18 bases lay between the germline ends. The CDR3 loop is CASSFRGGLDATDTQYF. The CDR3, as DNA: TGCGCCAGCAGCTTCCGGGGCGGACTGGACGCCACAGATACGCAGTATTTT.

The chain employs TRBV5-4 and TRBJ2-5, with TRBD2 matching 12 bases. Germline-derived CDR1 and CDR2 are SGHNT and YYREEE (reference sequence). J gave up 5 bases and V 4 bases, and 12 bases lay outside the gene matches. The CDR3 contains 17 residues. CDR3 coding DNA: TGTGCCAGCAGCACGGGACTAGCGGGTTGGGGGATGGAGACCCAGTACTTC. It specifies CASSTGLAGWGMETQYF. Combining the CDR3 with reference TRBV5-4 and TRBJ2-5 gives the whole variable domain ETGVTQSPTHLIKTRGQQVTLRCSSQSGHNTVSWYQQALGQGPQFIFQYYREEENGRGNFPPRFSGLQFPNYSSELNVNALELDDSALYLCASSTGLAGWGMETQYFGPGTRLLVL.

The chain carries TRBV27 and TRBJ1-1, with a tentative D call TRBD1 (5 bases). The CDR3 length is 15 residues. V lost 4 bases, J lost 1 base, and 13 bases lay in between. The germline V gene has CDR1 MNHEY and CDR2 SMNVEV (reference sequence). The CDR3 is CASSSMTAKNTEAFF. The CDR3 coding sequence is TGTGCCAGCAGTTCGATGACAGCTAAGAACACTGAAGCTTTCTTT.

This chain connects TRBV7-2 to TRBJ1-1, with TRBD1 as a possible D gene (6 bases). CDR1 and CDR2 from the germline V gene are SGHTA and FQGNSA. The ends were cut back, 10 bases at V and 5 bases at J, with 14 bases in the middle. The CDR3 totals 12 residues. CDR3 sequence reads: CATGKGETEAFF. CDR3 in DNA: TGTGCCACCGGAAAGGGGGAAACTGAAGCTTTCTTT.

The J gene is TRBJ2-1, the V gene TRBV11-3, with D perhaps matching TRBD2 (6 bases). Germline lookup yields CDR1 SGHNT and CDR2 YENEEA. The CDR3 sequence is 16 residues long. V was pared by 0 bases and J by 0 bases, with 9 bases between. CDR3 in amino acids: CASSLDSGNSYNEQFF. CDR3 nucleotides: TGTGCCAGCAGCTTAGATAGCGGCAACTCCTACAATGAGCAGTTCTTC.

CDR3: CASSPGLGDTQYF. The CDR3 nucleotides are TGTGCCAGCTCCCCGGGTTTGGGAGATACGCAGTATTTT. The rearrangement links TRBV18 to TRBJ2-3; D is ambiguous. This CDR3 region has 13 residues. From germline, CDR1 is KGHSH and CDR2 LQKENI. V lost 6 bases and J 5 bases, leaving 12 bases between the germline ends.

The rearrangement joins TRBV28 to TRBJ2-5; a weak D match, TRBD1 (6 bases). The assigned J gene may be wrong: the sequence end matches TRBJ2-7 better. Germline loops: CDR1 MDHEN, CDR2 SYDVKM. CDR3 length equals 12 residues. Here the CDR3 DNA reads TGTGCCAGCAGCCTACAGGGCTACGAGCAGTACTTC. Translation: CASSLQGYEQYF.

The genes are TRBV5-1 and TRBJ2-2; D is ambiguous. V lost 0 bases to trimming and J lost 6 bases, with 9 bases between them. CDR3 length equals 14 residues. From germline, CDR1 is SGHRS and CDR2 YFSETQ. The CDR3, as DNA: TGCGCCAGCAGCTTGGATGGGGTAGCCGGGGAGCTGTTTTTT. Translation gives CASSLDGVAGELFF.

V is TRBV9 and J is TRBJ2-7; the D gene is possibly TRBD1 (6 bases). Trimming stripped 0 bases from V and 5 bases from J, with 12 bases between. This CDR3 comprises 14 residues. Germline CDR1 reads SGDLS; CDR2 reads YYNGEE. The CDR3 spells CASSVEQGRNEQYF. CDR3 sequence (DNA): TGTGCCAGCAGCGTAGAACAGGGCAGAAACGAGCAGTACTTC.

The J gene is TRBJ1-2, the V gene TRBV10-1; D remains unclear. V was pared by 6 bases and J by 4 bases, with 9 bases between. This CDR3 has 12 amino acids. Germline V gives CDR1 WNHNN, CDR2 SYGVQD (reference sequence). CDR3 amino acids: CASSEDGYGYTF. The CDR3 nucleotides are TGCGCCAGCAGCGAGGATGGCTATGGCTACACCTTC.

V and J are TRBV15 and TRBJ2-5; 7 nucleotides line up with TRBD2. The CDR3 consists of 15 residues. Looked up from germline, CDR1 is LNHNV and CDR2 is YYDKDF (reference sequence). J was trimmed by 3 bases and V by 0 bases; bases with no gene match: 4. CDR3 in amino acids: CATSRDRGGEETQYF. For the CDR3, the DNA is TGTGCCACCAGCAGAGATAGGGGAGGGGAAGAGACCCAGTACTTC.

The CDR3 reads CASSPHGPPSTEAFF. Here the CDR3 DNA reads TGCGCCAGCAGCCCTCACGGACCACCCTCCACTGAAGCTTTCTTT. The rearrangement uses TRBV5-1 and TRBJ1-1; the D is unclear. The germline gives CDR1 SGHRS, CDR2 YFSETQ. CDR3 length equals 15 residues. V lost 4 bases and J 4 bases, leaving 17 bases between the germline ends.

This clone was counted between two and nine times. The V and J genes are TRBV30 and TRBJ2-7; D gene ambiguous. This CDR3 is built from 13 residues. Germline V gene data show CDR1 as GTSNPN and CDR2 as SVGIG (reference sequence). Trimming left V 2 bases short and J 3 bases short, with 11 bases between. The CDR3 is CAWSLGSIYEQYF. CDR3 coding DNA: TGTGCCTGGAGTTTGGGGTCGATCTACGAGCAGTACTTC.

The genes are TRBV18 and TRBJ2-7, with 10 bases lining up with TRBD1. V lost 0 bases, J lost 1 base, and 0 bases stayed unmatched. Looked up from germline, CDR1 is KGHSH and CDR2 is LQKENI. This CDR3 is 15 amino acids long. CDR3 DNA: TGTGCCAGCTCACCACCGGACAGGGGGTCCTACGAGCAGTACTTC. Amino acids: CASSPPDRGSYEQYF.

This clone was recorded once. The chain links TRBV21-1 to TRBJ2-5. TRBV21-1 is an annotated pseudogene. The CDR3 contains 14 residues. CDR3 amino acids: CASSSLGYRETQYF. CDR3 nucleotide sequence: TGTGCCAGCAGCAGTCTTGGGTATCGCGAGACCCAGTACTTC.

The chain links TRBV27 to TRBJ2-4; the match to TRBD1 covers 8 bases. The V gene end was trimmed by 8 bases and the J gene end by 4 bases; junction bases not matched to a gene: 10. The germline gives CDR1 MNHEY, CDR2 SMNVEV (reference sequence). The CDR3 spans 15 residues. In DNA, the CDR3 is TGTGCCAGCGGGACAGGAGTCGACCCGAAAAACATTCAGTACTTC. It codes for CASGTGVDPKNIQYF.

The CDR3 bases are TGTGCCAGTAGTTTTGGAGGCCTGGATACGCAGTATTTT. Residues: CASSFGGLDTQYF. The chain couples TRBV19 to TRBJ2-3; D may be TRBD2 (5 bases). The V end lost 5 bases, the J end lost 6 bases, and 12 bases lay between the germline ends. The germline gives CDR1 LNHDA, CDR2 SQIVND (reference sequence). This CDR3 is built from 13 residues.

This chain connects TRBV4-3 to TRBJ1-3; D gene uncertain. Germline values: CDR1 LGHNA, CDR2 YSLEER. V was pared by 0 bases and J by 4 bases, with 7 bases between. This CDR3 contains 14 residues. The DNA of the CDR3 is TGCGCCAGCAGCCAAGAATCCTGGGGAAACACCATATATTTT. Translation: CASSQESWGNTIYF.

The V gene is TRBV4-2, the J gene TRBJ2-7; D is unclear. With 0 bases removed from V and 3 bases from J, the gap between germline ends came to 12 bases. CDR1 and CDR2 from the germline V gene are LGHNA and YNFKEQ. The CDR3 has 15 amino acids. The DNA for the CDR3 is TGTGCCAGCAGCCAAGAAAGACACGCCCGCTACGAGCAGTACTTC. This translates into CASSQERHARYEQYF.

The V and J genes are TRBV5-4 and TRBJ2-1, with 9 bases aligning to TRBD2. Germline lookup yields CDR1 SGHNT and CDR2 YYREEE (reference sequence). This CDR3 is 16 amino acids long. With 0 bases clipped from V and 4 bases from J, the junction kept 5 bases outside the gene matches. The CDR3 here is CASSLAGLAGYNEQFF. CDR3 nucleotides: TGTGCCAGCAGCTTGGCGGGGCTAGCGGGATACAATGAGCAGTTCTTC.

This rearrangement joins TRBV28 to TRBJ1-2; D is unresolved. The CDR3 sequence is 14 residues long. V gave up 11 bases and J gave up 5 bases, with 21 bases separating them. Germline V gene lookup returns CDR1 MDHEN and CDR2 SYDVKM. The chain's CDR3 is CASAAPLPSYGYTF. In DNA form, the CDR3 reads TGTGCCTCTGCAGCCCCACTCCCCTCGTATGGCTACACCTTC.